This record looks at one T cell receptor beta chain sequence and its context. This CDR3 has 15 amino acids. Germline V gene data show CDR1 as LNHDA and CDR2 as SQIVND (reference sequence). After removal of 5 bases from V and 5 bases from J, the junction contained 9 bases not matched to a gene. This sample is drawn from a study of shared clonotypes between healthy human individuals. Measured with immunoSEQ multiplex PCR; TCRdb has only the in-frame clones, and not every one. The repertoire includes some 630,000 clones, 72% of them detected once, and about 2% sits in the top ten. The chain links TRBV19 to TRBJ2-5; 9 bases agree with TRBD1. The sequencing input was memory CD4+ T cells sorted from blood. As to subset: CD45RA-negative fraction. This receptor was taken from a woman aged 30 to 39 in good health. The CDR3 DNA follows: TGTGCCAGTAGTTTATCGGGACAGGGTCGGGAGACCCAGTACTTC. Protein: CASSLSGQGRETQYF.